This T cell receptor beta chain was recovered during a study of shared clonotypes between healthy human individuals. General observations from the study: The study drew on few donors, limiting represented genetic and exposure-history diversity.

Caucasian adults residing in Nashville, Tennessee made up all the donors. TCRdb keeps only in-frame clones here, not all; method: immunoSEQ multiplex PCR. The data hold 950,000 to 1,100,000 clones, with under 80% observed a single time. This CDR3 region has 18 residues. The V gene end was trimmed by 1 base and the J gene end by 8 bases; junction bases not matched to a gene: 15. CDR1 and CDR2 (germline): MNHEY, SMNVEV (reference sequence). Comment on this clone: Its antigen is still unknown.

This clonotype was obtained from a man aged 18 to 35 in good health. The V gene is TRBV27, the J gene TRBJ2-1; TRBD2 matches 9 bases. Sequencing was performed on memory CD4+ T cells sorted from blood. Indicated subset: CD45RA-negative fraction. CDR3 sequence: CASSLYSIAGAGSHEQFF. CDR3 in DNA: TGTGCCAGCAGTTTATATTCCATAGCGGGAGCTGGGTCCCATGAGCAGTTCTTC.